The source of this TCR beta chain is a study of blood T cells in healthy people across ages. Then a second PCR, running about 6 to 11 cycles, was carried out with a sample-barcoded 5' primer and a J-beta primer mix. TCRdb recomputed calls from the 5' RACE reads with MiXCR, one row per CDR3 protein. The sample lists around 1.1 million distinct CDR3 sequences; 35% to 45% were seen once. The authors extracted at least 5 micrograms of total RNA per sample. The source of this sequence is a man aged 18 to 30 in good health. Sequenced material: blood.

The CDR3 DNA is TGTGCCTGGAGTACCGGGCAGAACACTGAAGCTTTCTTT. Amino acids: CAWSTGQNTEAFF. The V call is TRBV30, the J call TRBJ1-1; D remains unclear. CDR3 length equals 13 residues. Trimming cost V 2 bases and J 1 base, with 8 bases left between them. Germline CDR1 and CDR2: GTSNPN and SVGIG (reference sequence).